This paragraph covers one T cell receptor (beta chain) sequence. The antigen is undetermined. Mismatch with germline at one junction end may stem from a read error. Germline loops: CDR1 SSHAT, CDR2 FNYEAQ (reference sequence). The CDR3 spans 14 residues. The data originate from a study of a mutant IDH1 vaccine in newly diagnosed glioma. Study-level information: Vaccine dosing followed radiotherapy by 4-6 weeks, or accompanied temozolomide cycles. Pretreatment consisted of radiotherapy, temozolomide, or both, with most receiving both.

Noted time point: week 47, end of study. What each vaccine dose contained was 300 ug of mutant IDH1 20-mer peptide, accompanied by topical imiquimod. The repertoire was sequenced with immunoSEQ multiplex PCR; TCRdb's copy has only in-frame clones and lacks some. This table holds around 33,000 clones, about 83% found once. This chain uses TRBV7-7 with TRBJ2-2, with D tentatively TRBD2 (5 bases). This TCR came from a woman in her twenties or thirties with glioma. This sample comprised PBMCs, obtained from a glioma patient whose treatment included an IDH1 peptide vaccine. The CDR3 DNA follows: TGTGCTAGCAGCTTAGCGTCAAAGGTCGGGGAGCTGTTTTTT. This gives the protein CASSLASKVGELFF.